This TCR beta chain was recorded in a study of vaccination and CD4 T cells after COVID-19. The study's findings and limits: Spike mono-reactivity was found in 304 of the 307 vaccine-specific clones identified in convalescent patients.

This clonotype was detected once. Antigen specificity is unknown. The CDR3 totals 12 residues. With 5 bases removed from V and 3 bases from J, the gap between germline ends came to 8 bases. CDR1 and CDR2 (germline): SNHLY, FYNNEI. The Oncomine TCR Beta short-read assay was applied to DNA of cultured CD4+ T cells. TCRdb used MiXCR to reprocess the PCR reads, holding one entry per CDR3 protein. The data hold about 23,000 distinct CDR3 sequences, with around 70% observed a single time. As to treatment: roughly ten-day PBMC culture with coronavirus spike peptide pools or control peptides (ViraFEST assay). Before and after vaccination, nucleocapsid antibodies were negative, indicating that healthy vaccine recipients had no prior SARS-CoV-2 infection. Having spent 10 days in culture, CD4+ T cells were then isolated by negative selection.

The receptor's source is a human donor who received a COVID-19 vaccine. The specimen was CD4+ T cells from blood, cultured in vitro, collected after SARS-CoV-2 vaccination. The chain joins TRBV2 to TRBJ2-7; possibly TRBD2 for D (5 bases). The CDR3: CASSIRDYEQYF. In DNA form, the CDR3 reads TGTGCCAGCAGTATTCGGGACTACGAGCAGTACTTC.